The 26 T cell receptor beta chains given below trace back to one sample, sequenced in a study of blood T cells in healthy people across ages. Sample-barcoded 5' priming and a J-beta primer mix drove a second PCR of about 6 to 11 cycles. TCRdb re-called the 5' RACE reads with MiXCR, one entry per CDR3 protein. The table records about 1,500,000 distinct CDR3 sequences, under 30% of them present only once. The sequencing sample was made of blood. These receptors originate from a woman between 25 and 40 years old in good health.

The genes are TRBV29-1 and TRBJ2-3; perhaps TRBD1 as D (5 bases). This CDR3 spans 14 amino acids. V gave up 4 bases and J gave up 4 bases, with 15 bases separating them. The germline V gene encodes CDR1 SQVTM and CDR2 ANQGSEA. CDR3 protein: CSVAWGVYPDTQYF. The CDR3 region has the DNA TGCAGCGTTGCGTGGGGCGTCTATCCAGATACGCAGTATTTT.

The chain's CDR3 is CSVAPKETQFF. CDR3 nucleotide sequence: TGCAGCGTTGCCCCTAAAGAGACCCAGTTCTTC. The chain is built from TRBV29-1 and TRBJ2-1; D unresolved. Trimming left V 4 bases short and J 13 bases short, with 14 bases between. Germline V gives CDR1 SQVTM, CDR2 ANQGSEA. The CDR3 is 11 amino acids.

The chain links TRBV12-3 or TRBV12-4 to TRBJ1-3; D possibly corresponds to TRBD1 (5 bases). V lost 4 bases to trimming and J lost 0 bases, with 13 bases between them. The CDR3 contains 16 residues. The CDR3 DNA reads as TGTGCCAGCAGTTCGGCCGGGACGGGCTCTGGAAACACCATATATTTT. Translated, it gives CASSSAGTGSGNTIYF.

This clonotype turned up a few times. The chain combines TRBV7-6 with TRBJ1-1; D not certain. Germline V lookup: CDR1 SGHVS, CDR2 FNYEAQ. The CDR3 sequence is 14 residues long. V was clipped by 5 bases and J by 0 bases, with 10 bases between them. Here the CDR3 DNA reads TGTGCCAGCAGCACTGGCAGCATGAACACTGAAGCTTTCTTT. This translates into CASSTGSMNTEAFF.

The V gene is TRBV29-1, the J gene TRBJ2-1; D could derive from TRBD1 or TRBD2 (6 bases each). Per the germline V gene, CDR1 is SQVTM and CDR2 is ANQGSEA. The CDR3 consists of 15 residues. V shed 7 bases and J shed 1 base, with 17 bases lying between them. The CDR3 DNA reads as TGCAGCGGGGGGCCAGCGGGTTTATCCTACAATGAGCAGTTCTTC. Translating gives CSGGPAGLSYNEQFF.

The V and J genes are TRBV7-2 and TRBJ2-1; tentatively, D is TRBD2 (5 bases). Germline-derived CDR1 and CDR2 are SGHTA and FQGNSA. The CDR3 covers 18 residues. V lost 5 bases to trimming and J lost 7 bases, with 27 bases between them. The DNA of the CDR3 is TGTGCCAGCAGCCCCGAGGGTTCGCGGATCCCTAAGTTGAATGAGCAGTTCTTC. Translated: CASSPEGSRIPKLNEQFF. Based on the CDR3 plus reference TRBV7-2 and TRBJ2-1, the full variable domain is GAGVSQSPSNKVTEKGKDVELRCDPISGHTALYWYRQSLGQGLEFLIYFQGNSAPDKSGLPSDRFSAERTGGSVSTLTIQRTQQEDSAVYLCASSPEGSRIPKLNEQFFGPGTRLTVL.

This clonotype was recorded a few times. Here the CDR3 reads CASRPTSTGELFF. CDR3 bases: TGTGCCAGCAGGCCTACCTCCACCGGGGAGCTGTTTTTT. The chain links TRBV12-3 or TRBV12-4 to TRBJ2-2; D is unresolved. This CDR3 has 13 residues. V was cut by 6 bases and J by 4 bases, with 9 bases left in between.

This chain links TRBV20-1 with TRBJ2-7, with TRBD2 as a possible D gene (6 bases). TRBJ2-5 explains the end of the DNA better; the J call may be wrong. The CDR3 is made up of 14 amino acids. CDR1 and CDR2 (germline): DFQATT, SNEGSKA (reference sequence). CDR3 nucleotides: TGCAGTGCCAGGCGGGGCGGGCGGGGAGAGACCCAGTACTTC. Encoded protein: CSARRGGRGETQYF.

This clonotype occurred many times. This chain uses TRBV6-1 with TRBJ1-4; unclear D gene. The V gene's germline CDR1 is MNHNS and CDR2 SASEGT. V lost 6 bases and J lost 8, with 28 bases in between. The CDR3 consists of 18 residues. CDR3 sequence (DNA): TGTGCCAGCAGCCCCTGGACGCCGCAACCTTTATTTGAGGAAAAACTGTTTTTT. It encodes CASSPWTPQPLFEEKLFF.

The chain is built from TRBV12-3 or TRBV12-4 and TRBJ2-1; a weak D match, TRBD2 (6 bases). V was shortened by 3 bases and J by 6 bases, with 12 bases between the two germline ends. The CDR3 length is 14 residues. The DNA of the CDR3 is TGTGCCAGCAGTTTTATGACTAGGCCCAATGAGCAGTTCTTC. Translation: CASSFMTRPNEQFF.

In its sample, this clonotype was seen a few times. This chain connects TRBV5-1 to TRBJ1-1, with D perhaps matching TRBD1 (5 bases). The germline V gene has CDR1 SGHRS and CDR2 YFSETQ. The germline V and J ends were trimmed by 2 bases and 7 bases, with 9 bases remaining between them. CDR3 length: 12 amino acids. CDR3 sequence reads: CASSFSGGEAFF. The CDR3 DNA follows: TGCGCCAGCAGCTTCAGCGGGGGTGAAGCTTTCTTT.

There are a few counts of this clonotype. The gene calls are TRBV18 and TRBJ2-3, with a weak D call TRBD2 (6 bases). CDR3 length: 14 residues. Trimming took 2 bases from V and 5 from J, leaving 11 bases between them. Germline V gene sequence: CDR1 KGHSH, CDR2 LQKENI. CDR3 coding DNA: TGTGCCAGCTCACCAGTGGGGGGAAGAGATACGCAGTATTTT. Translating gives CASSPVGGRDTQYF. The variable domain in full, completed from reference TRBV18 and TRBJ2-3, reads NAGVMQNPRHLVRRRGQEARLRCSPMKGHSHVYWYRQLPEEGLKFMVYLQKENIIDESGMPKERFSAEFPKEGPSILRIQQVVRGDSAAYFCASSPVGGRDTQYFGPGTRLTVL.

The chain couples TRBV19 to TRBJ2-6, with 7 bases fitting TRBD1. The V gene's germline CDR1 is LNHDA and CDR2 SQIVND (reference sequence). V lost 5 bases to trimming and J lost 0 bases; unmatched junction nucleotides: 7. This CDR3 has 17 residues. The CDR3 sequence: CASSSGQCVSGANVLTF. The CDR3 DNA follows: TGTGCCAGTAGTTCGGGACAGTGTGTCTCTGGGGCCAACGTCCTGACTTTC.

This chain joins TRBV29-1 and TRBJ2-1; no clear D gene. This CDR3 comprises 10 residues. Trimming pared 4 bases from V and 13 bases from J, leaving 11 bases between. Germline CDR1 is SQVTM and CDR2 is ANQGSEA. CDR3 DNA sequence: TGCAGCGTTGTAAATGAGACCCAGTTCTTC. Translated: CSVVNETQFF.

This clonotype was seen more than once but under ten times. The genes are TRBV29-1 and TRBJ1-5; TRBD1 aligns across 11 bases. The V segment lost 4 bases and the J segment 6 bases; nucleotides outside the gene matches: 2. The CDR3 extends over 13 amino acids. In germline, CDR1 is SQVTM, CDR2 ANQGSEA. CDR3 protein: CSVGDRGSQPQHF. CDR3 in DNA: TGCAGCGTTGGGGACAGGGGGAGTCAGCCCCAGCATTTT.

Only a few counts were recorded for this clonotype. This chain links TRBV5-6 with TRBJ2-3; D unresolved. The ends were cut back, 4 bases at V and 2 bases at J, with 11 bases in the middle. The CDR3 extends over 14 amino acids. Germline V gives CDR1 SGHDT, CDR2 YYEEEE. As DNA, the CDR3 is TGTGCCAGCAGCCCAACCGACAACACAGATACGCAGTATTTT. Translation gives CASSPTDNTDTQYF.

V usage is TRBV27 and J usage is TRBJ2-5, with D maybe TRBD2 (5 bases). There are 14 residues in the CDR3. V lost 5 bases to trimming and J lost 3 bases, with 13 bases between them. Germline CDR1 reads MNHEY; CDR2 reads SMNVEV (reference sequence). CDR3 coding DNA: TGTGCCAGCAGTCCGTTGGGAGACGAAGAGACCCAGTACTTC. Residues: CASSPLGDEETQYF.

The gene calls are TRBV7-9 and TRBJ2-4; D unresolved. Judging by the DNA end, TRBJ2-7 fits better; the J call may be wrong. This CDR3 is 13 amino acids long. Germline values: CDR1 SEHNR, CDR2 FQNEAQ (reference sequence). CDR3 bases: TGTGCCAGCAGCCAAGGGTCGGTATACGAGCAGTACTTC. Protein sequence: CASSQGSVYEQYF.

The CDR3 DNA reads as TGCGCCAGCAGCTTGGCCGGACAGGGGGCAGGGGAAAAACTGTTTTTT. Translation gives CASSLAGQGAGEKLFF. The chain uses TRBV5-1 and TRBJ1-4, with TRBD1 matching 11 bases. Germline V CDR1 and CDR2: SGHRS, YFSETQ. This CDR3 region has 16 residues. J lost 8 bases, V lost 0 bases, and 6 bases had no gene match.

The chain links TRBV10-3 to TRBJ2-5; D is possibly TRBD1 (6 bases). Germline loops: CDR1 ENHRY, CDR2 SYGVKD. Trimming stripped 2 bases from V and 11 bases from J, with 15 bases between. CDR3 length equals 13 residues. CDR3 sequence: CAISERGSDRQYF. CDR3 DNA sequence: TGTGCCATCAGTGAGAGGGGGAGCGACCGGCAGTACTTC.

A note on this clonotype: A read error may be the cause here, since a much bigger clone is one base away. The rearrangement joins TRBV7-9 to TRBJ1-2; no definite D call. The CDR3 covers 13 residues. The germline V gene has CDR1 SEHNR and CDR2 FQNEAQ (reference sequence). CDR3 sequence: CASSRILPYGHTF. CDR3 DNA sequence: TGTGCCAGCAGCCGAATCTTACCTTATGGCCACACCTTC.

The chain joins TRBV7-9 to TRBJ1-1, with TRBD1 as a possible D gene (5 bases). CDR1 is SEHNR and CDR2 is FQNEAQ in the germline V gene (reference sequence). This CDR3 has 16 residues. With 6 bases removed from V and 1 base from J, the gap between germline ends came to 18 bases. The CDR3: CASRSTARGENTEAFF. CDR3 bases: TGTGCCAGCAGGTCTACCGCTAGGGGCGAGAACACTGAAGCTTTCTTT.

This clonotype was seen only a few times. The chain has TRBV12-3 or TRBV12-4 and TRBJ2-3, with 7 bases aligning to TRBD2. The CDR3 consists of 15 residues. V trimming: 6 bases; J trimming: 0 bases; junction bases outside the gene matches: 6. The CDR3 protein is CASRSSGTSTDTQYF. The CDR3 region has the DNA TGTGCCAGCAGGTCTAGCGGAACCAGCACAGATACGCAGTATTTT.

The rearrangement links TRBV6-2 or TRBV6-3 to TRBJ2-1; D gene ambiguous. V was pared by 2 bases and J by 8 bases, with 19 bases between. The CDR3 length is 16 residues. Germline CDR1 is MNHEY and CDR2 is SVGEGT. The CDR3 sequence is CASSYGVERLSDEQFF. DNA of the CDR3: TGTGCCAGCAGTTACGGGGTGGAGCGCCTGAGCGATGAGCAGTTCTTC.

Remarks on this clonotype: A single base separates this from a much larger clone, so it may be a read error. The CDR3 does not end in the conserved phenylalanine or tryptophan, so this is likely a read error. The DNA is left out, because the CDR3 cannot be placed on it with certainty; the CDR3 is given as TCRdb lists it. The V call is TRBV21-1, the J call TRBJ2-5. TRBV21-1 is flagged as a pseudogene. The CDR3 contains 16 residues when both ends are counted. Here the CDR3 reads CASSKIPHGCSYEQYC.

The chain joins TRBV5-6 to TRBJ2-1; 8 bases agree with TRBD2. Trimming cost V 2 bases and J 6 bases; bases outside gene matches: 10. The CDR3 extends over 16 amino acids. Germline assignment: CDR1 SGHDT and CDR2 YYEEEE. CDR3 loop: CASSFPGGELPNEQFF. CDR3 nucleotide sequence: TGTGCCAGCAGCTTTCCCGGGGGGGAGCTCCCCAATGAGCAGTTCTTC.